This is a list of T cell receptor beta chains from one sample in a study of cytomegalovirus exposure and HLA in healthy donors. Libraries were prepared by immunoSEQ multiplex PCR; TCRdb keeps only in-frame clonotypes and omits some of them. Here the sample spans more than 100,000 clones, about 77% being singletons. Sequenced material: PBMCs. Receptor source: a woman in her 40s in good health and CMV-seronegative. The CDR3 runs from the conserved cysteine through the conserved F or W. A D gene is named only where the DNA matches it firmly. Only some rows state a clone size, as once, few, many or a class for expanded clones.

d_gene,v_gene,abundance,j_gene,CDR3nt,CDR3aa
.,TRBV5-1,.,TRBJ2-3,TGCGCCAGCAGCTTGACTCCGGCGGGGACAGATACGCAGTATTTT,CASSLTPAGTDTQYF
TRBD1,TRBV5-1,.,TRBJ1-2,TGCGCCAGCAGCCTATATACAGGGGGATCTCGTGGCTACACCTTC,CASSLYTGGSRGYTF
.,TRBV2,.,TRBJ1-2,TGTGCCAGCAGTGCGGCCGCAGGGGAAGTCTATGGCTACACCTTC,CASSAAAGEVYGYTF
.,TRBV5-4,.,TRBJ2-3,TGTGCCAGCAGCTACAATCCCTCAGATACGCAGTATTTT,CASSYNPSDTQYF
.,TRBV7-9,.,TRBJ1-1,TGTGCCAGCAGTCGCAGGGAAAACACTGAAGCTTTCTTT,CASSRRENTEAFF
.,TRBV10-3,.,TRBJ1-1,TGTGCCATCAGTGAGTCTACAGGGAACACTGAAGCTTTCTTT,CAISESTGNTEAFF
.,TRBV11-2,.,TRBJ2-7,TGTGCCAGCAGCTTAGATCGGGGACACCCTTACGAGCAGTACTTC,CASSLDRGHPYEQYF
.,TRBV7-8,few,TRBJ2-7,TGTGCCAGCAGCTTAGCGGACATTCCAGGGTCCGAGCAGTACTTC,CASSLADIPGSEQYF
.,TRBV18,once,TRBJ2-7,TGTGCCAGCTCACCACCGCTTCAGGGAACCTACGAGCAGTACTTC,CASSPPLQGTYEQYF
.,TRBV9,.,TRBJ1-2,TGTGCCAGCAGCGTAGATCAGGGAGGCTATGGCTACACCTTC,CASSVDQGGYGYTF
TRBD1,TRBV10-1,.,TRBJ2-7,TGCGCCAGCAGTGAGGCCGCGGACAGGTACGAGCAGTACTTC,CASSEAADRYEQYF
.,TRBV11-2,few,TRBJ1-1,TGTGCCAGCAGCTTGGACTGGGTCGCGGGTGAAGCTTTCTTT,CASSLDWVAGEAFF